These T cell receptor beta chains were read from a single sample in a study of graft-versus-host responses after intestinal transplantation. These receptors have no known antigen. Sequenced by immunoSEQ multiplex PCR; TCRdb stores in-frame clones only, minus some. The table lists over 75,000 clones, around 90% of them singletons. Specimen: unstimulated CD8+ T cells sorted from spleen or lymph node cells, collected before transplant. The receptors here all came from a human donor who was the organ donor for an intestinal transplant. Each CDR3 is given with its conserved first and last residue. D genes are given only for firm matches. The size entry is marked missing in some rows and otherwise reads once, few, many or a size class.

cdr3_nt: TGTGCCAGCAGTTACTCTTCTAGCACAGATACGCAGTATTTT
cdr3_aa: CASSYSSSTDTQYF
d_call: -
clone_size: -
j_call: TRBJ2-3
v_call: TRBV6-6

cdr3_nt: TGTGCCAGCAGGGATCCGGGACAGGGGACCTCCGAGCAGTACTTC
cdr3_aa: CASRDPGQGTSEQYF
d_call: TRBD1
clone_size: -
j_call: TRBJ2-7
v_call: TRBV27

cdr3_nt: TGTGCCAGCAGTTTAACCCCATTCAGGTCAGGGAGCAATCAGCCCCAGCATTTT
cdr3_aa: CASSLTPFRSGSNQPQHF
d_call: -
clone_size: -
j_call: TRBJ1-5
v_call: TRBV28

cdr3_nt: TGTGCCAGCAGGGGACAGGGGGGCGATACGCAGTATTTT
cdr3_aa: CASRGQGGDTQYF
d_call: TRBD1
clone_size: once
j_call: TRBJ2-3
v_call: TRBV28

cdr3_nt: TGTGCCAGCAGCGTCGGGACAACCATCCAAGAGACCCAGTACTTC
cdr3_aa: CASSVGTTIQETQYF
d_call: -
clone_size: once
j_call: TRBJ2-5
v_call: TRBV9

cdr3_nt: TGCGCCAGCAGTAATCGGGGAATTTATGGCTACACCTTC
cdr3_aa: CASSNRGIYGYTF
d_call: -
clone_size: -
j_call: TRBJ1-2
v_call: TRBV23-1

cdr3_nt: TGTGCCAGCAGCTTAGTGTTCGACAGCATTTATGGCTACACCTTC
cdr3_aa: CASSLVFDSIYGYTF
d_call: -
clone_size: -
j_call: TRBJ1-2
v_call: TRBV7-8

cdr3_nt: TGCAGCGTTGCGGGGGGCTCCTACAATGAGCAGTTCTTC
cdr3_aa: CSVAGGSYNEQFF
d_call: TRBD2
clone_size: -
j_call: TRBJ2-1
v_call: TRBV29-1

cdr3_nt: TGCGCCAGCAGCCCGACCCGGTGGGGGTTCGGGGGAGGGGACGAGCAGTACTTC
cdr3_aa: CASSPTRWGFGGGDEQYF
d_call: TRBD2
clone_size: once
j_call: TRBJ2-7
v_call: TRBV4-1

cdr3_nt: TGTGCCAGCAGTTTTGAGGTCGGGGGGTCCGGGGATGCTAATGAAAAACTGTTTTTT
cdr3_aa: CASSFEVGGSGDANEKLFF
d_call: -
clone_size: -
j_call: TRBJ1-4
v_call: TRBV28

cdr3_nt: TGTGCCAGCAGTTACTATGACACCTATTCACCCCTCCACTTT
cdr3_aa: CASSYYDTYSPLHF
d_call: -
clone_size: -
j_call: TRBJ1-6
v_call: TRBV6-6

cdr3_nt: TGCGCCAGCAGCTTGGAATGGGCCAGGGTTTCCGATGAGCAGTTCTTC
cdr3_aa: CASSLEWARVSDEQFF
d_call: -
clone_size: -
j_call: TRBJ2-1
v_call: TRBV5-1

cdr3_nt: TGTGCCAGCAGGACAGGGACAGGGCCCGGGGAGCTGTTTTTT
cdr3_aa: CASRTGTGPGELFF
d_call: TRBD1
clone_size: -
j_call: TRBJ2-2
v_call: TRBV25-1

cdr3_nt: TGTGCCAGCAGCGCCCGACTAGCGGACTACGAGCAGTACTTC
cdr3_aa: CASSARLADYEQYF
d_call: TRBD2
clone_size: -
j_call: TRBJ2-7
v_call: TRBV11-3

cdr3_nt: TGTGCCAGCAGCTTAACTCGACTAGCTCGGGAGACCCAGTACTTC
cdr3_aa: CASSLTRLARETQYF
d_call: TRBD2
clone_size: -
j_call: TRBJ2-5
v_call: TRBV7-9

cdr3_nt: TGTGCCAGTGGGGGCGGGAGAGAACCCAAAAGCACAGATACGCAGTATTTT
cdr3_aa: CASGGGREPKSTDTQYF
d_call: -
clone_size: -
j_call: TRBJ2-3
v_call: TRBV19

cdr3_nt: TGCAGCGTTGAAGGCAACAGGGGCTACGAGCAGTACTTC
cdr3_aa: CSVEGNRGYEQYF
d_call: TRBD1
clone_size: -
j_call: TRBJ2-7
v_call: TRBV29-1

cdr3_nt: TGTGCCAGCAGACTAGCGGGAGGGCGGGAGACCCAGTACTTC
cdr3_aa: CASRLAGGRETQYF
d_call: TRBD2
clone_size: once
j_call: TRBJ2-5
v_call: TRBV13

cdr3_nt: TGTGCCTTGCTTGGAGGAAGAGACTCCTACAATGAGCAGTTCTTC
cdr3_aa: CALLGGRDSYNEQFF
d_call: -
clone_size: -
j_call: TRBJ2-1
v_call: TRBV30

cdr3_nt: TGCGCCAGCAGCCAAGAAATAAAGACTAGCGGGAGGGAGTCCCCCTACGAGCAGTACTTC
cdr3_aa: CASSQEIKTSGRESPYEQYF
d_call: TRBD2
clone_size: -
j_call: TRBJ2-7
v_call: TRBV4-1

cdr3_nt: TGTGCCAGCAGCCGACAGGAGGCGTCCTACGAGCAGTACTTC
cdr3_aa: CASSRQEASYEQYF
d_call: -
clone_size: -
j_call: TRBJ2-7
v_call: TRBV7-9

cdr3_nt: TGTGCCAGCCTCCGTGGGCCCGGTTTCAGCAATCAGCCCCAGCATTTT
cdr3_aa: CASLRGPGFSNQPQHF
d_call: -
clone_size: -
j_call: TRBJ1-5
v_call: TRBV2

cdr3_nt: TGTGCCAGCAACGAAAATGGGCTAGCGGGAGATACGCAGTATTTT
cdr3_aa: CASNENGLAGDTQYF
d_call: TRBD2
clone_size: -
j_call: TRBJ2-3
v_call: TRBV7-6

cdr3_nt: TGTGCCAGCAGCGTAGACACAGGGGTGGTCACTGAAGCTTTCTTT
cdr3_aa: CASSVDTGVVTEAFF
d_call: TRBD1
clone_size: -
j_call: TRBJ1-1
v_call: TRBV9

cdr3_nt: TGTGCCAGCAGTGAATGGAGGAACCAGCCCCAGCATTTT
cdr3_aa: CASSEWRNQPQHF
d_call: -
clone_size: -
j_call: TRBJ1-5
v_call: TRBV2

cdr3_nt: TGTGCCAGCAAGTGGACTAGCGGGGCCGGAACAGATACGCAGTATTTT
cdr3_aa: CASKWTSGAGTDTQYF
d_call: TRBD2
clone_size: -
j_call: TRBJ2-3
v_call: TRBV28

cdr3_nt: TGTGCCAGCAAGGGGACAGGGGGCCCCACCGGGGAGCTGTTTTTT
cdr3_aa: CASKGTGGPTGELFF
d_call: TRBD1
clone_size: -
j_call: TRBJ2-2
v_call: TRBV7-9

cdr3_nt: TGTGCCAGCAGGAAGACGGGGACAGATACGCAGTATTTT
cdr3_aa: CASRKTGTDTQYF
d_call: -
clone_size: -
j_call: TRBJ2-3
v_call: TRBV6-4

cdr3_nt: TGTGCCAGCAGGACAGGTAACACCTACGAGCAGTACTTC
cdr3_aa: CASRTGNTYEQYF
d_call: -
clone_size: -
j_call: TRBJ2-7
v_call: TRBV6-5

cdr3_nt: TGTGCCAGCAGTTCACTACAGGGGTTTCCGACAGATACGCAGTATTTT
cdr3_aa: CASSSLQGFPTDTQYF
d_call: TRBD1
clone_size: -
j_call: TRBJ2-3
v_call: TRBV27

cdr3_nt: TGTGCCAGCAGTCTGGACAGGGGCTCTGGAAACACCATATATTTT
cdr3_aa: CASSLDRGSGNTIYF
d_call: TRBD1
clone_size: few
j_call: TRBJ1-3
v_call: TRBV2